These 22 T cell receptor beta chains share one sample of origin, sequenced in a study of cytomegalovirus exposure and HLA in healthy donors. It was with 60 Vbeta and 13 Jbeta primers that the PCR ran. TCRdb keeps only in-frame clones here, not all; method: immunoSEQ multiplex PCR. Found here are 150,000 or so clones, approximately 70% of them singletons; the top ten hold 1.5% to 2%. Sequences were obtained from PBMCs. The receptors here all came from a woman under 30 in good health and CMV-seronegative.

The gene calls are TRBV19 and TRBJ2-7, with D possibly TRBD1 on 5 matching bases. Deletions cut 6 bases from V and 3 bases from J, with 9 bases between. This CDR3 is 12 amino acids long. CDR1 and CDR2 (germline): LNHDA, SQIVND (reference sequence). The CDR3 DNA sequence: TGTGCCAGTAGGGACACCCGCTACGAGCAGTACTTC. This gives the protein CASRDTRYEQYF.

The chain is built from TRBV2 and TRBJ1-1; TRBD1 agrees at 10 bases. This CDR3 spans 15 amino acids. Unmatched junction bases numbered 3, after V lost 4 bases and J lost 1 base. CDR1 is SNHLY, CDR2 FYNNEI, per germline. The CDR3 sequence is CASSGQGAKNTEAFF. The DNA for the CDR3 is TGTGCCAGCAGTGGACAGGGGGCCAAGAACACTGAAGCTTTCTTT.

The table lists this clone with a few counts. This CDR3 is also generated by other DNA sequences in the sample. V gene TRBV5-4 combines with J gene TRBJ1-4, with 9 bases matching TRBD1. Germline assignment: CDR1 SGHNT and CDR2 YYREEE (reference sequence). Trimming cost V 2 bases and J 8 bases; bases outside gene matches: 4. The CDR3 totals 14 residues. The CDR3 DNA reads TGTGCCAGCAGCTTACAGGGGGCGGCCGAAAAACTGTTTTTT. Amino acids: CASSLQGAAEKLFF.

The genes are TRBV5-1 and TRBJ2-1; 8 bases match TRBD2. Trimming cost V 2 bases and J 5 bases; bases outside gene matches: 12. Germline loops: CDR1 SGHRS, CDR2 YFSETQ. The CDR3 runs 17 residues. The CDR3 nucleotides are TGCGCCAGCAGCTTTGTTAGCGGGGCCCTACTTAACAATGAGCAGTTCTTC. Amino acids: CASSFVSGALLNNEQFF. Full variable domain (outside the CDR3, taken from reference TRBV5-1 and TRBJ2-1): KAGVTQTPRYLIKTRGQQVTLSCSPISGHRSVSWYQQTPGQGLQFLFEYFSETQRNKGNFPGRFSGRQFSNSRSEMNVSTLELGDSALYLCASSFVSGALLNNEQFFGPGTRLTVL.

The J gene is TRBJ1-4, the V gene TRBV11-3; D is undetermined. V lost 5 bases, J lost 3 bases, and 16 bases lay in between. This CDR3 region has 16 residues. Looked up from germline, CDR1 is SGHNT and CDR2 is YENEEA. CDR3 bases: TGTGCCAGCAGCGCCAGGAGAGCGGCAGCTAATGAAAAACTGTTTTTT. It is translated as CASSARRAAANEKLFF.

This clone has just one count. The CDR3 region has the DNA TGTGCCAGTATCCCTAGAGGGATCACCGGGGAGCTGTTTTTT. This sequence encodes CASIPRGITGELFF. V and J are TRBV19 and TRBJ2-2, with D perhaps TRBD2 (5 bases). CDR3 length: 14 residues. The germline gives CDR1 LNHDA, CDR2 SQIVND (reference sequence). The V gene lost 7 bases and the J gene lost 4 bases, with 13 bases spanning the gap. The entire variable domain, with the rest obtained from reference TRBV19 and TRBJ2-2, is as follows: DGGITQSPKYLFRKEGQNVTLSCEQNLNHDAMYWYRQDPGQGLRLIYYSQIVNDFQKGDIAEGYSVSREKKESFPLTVTSAQKNPTAFYLCASIPRGITGELFFGEGSRLTVL.

CDR3 protein: CSVGRFRSNEKLFF. Here the CDR3 DNA reads TGCAGCGTCGGGAGGTTCAGGTCTAATGAAAAACTGTTTTTT. This chain connects TRBV29-1 to TRBJ1-4; D call uncertain. CDR1 SQVTM and CDR2 ANQGSEA come from the germline V gene. Trimming cost V 6 bases and J 3 bases, with 14 bases left between them. The length of the CDR3 is 14 residues.

The J gene is TRBJ1-5, the V gene TRBV4-1; D is possibly TRBD1 (5 bases). Germline CDR1 and CDR2: MGHRA and YSYEKL. Trimming removed 7 bases at V and 5 bases at J, with 21 bases between. This CDR3 region has 16 residues. As DNA, the CDR3 is TGCGCCAGCACCCTGATGGGTGACCACAGGCATCAGCCCCAGCATTTT. Translated, it gives CASTLMGDHRHQPQHF.

The chain combines TRBV2 with TRBJ2-2, with 12 bases that match TRBD1. The CDR3 has 17 amino acids. CDR1 is SNHLY and CDR2 is FYNNEI in the germline V gene. The ends lost 8 bases at V and 2 bases at J; junction bases unmatched: 9. The CDR3 region is CASLRDRGLYNTGELFF. The CDR3 DNA follows: TGTGCCAGCCTGAGGGACAGGGGGCTCTATAACACCGGGGAGCTGTTTTTT.

The J gene is TRBJ1-1, the V gene TRBV19; 7 nucleotides match TRBD1. After removal of 10 bases from V and 0 bases from J, the junction contained 5 bases not matched to a gene. In germline, CDR1 is LNHDA, CDR2 SQIVND (reference sequence). This CDR3 contains 13 residues. CDR3 nucleotide sequence: TGTGCCACCCCGGGACAGTTGAACACTGAAGCTTTCTTT. Translation: CATPGQLNTEAFF.

In this sample, this clone turned up once. V and J are TRBV9 and TRBJ2-3; the D is unclear. The germline V gene has CDR1 SGDLS and CDR2 YYNGEE. This CDR3 contains 14 residues. V shed 1 base and J shed 6 bases, with 12 bases lying between them. The DNA for the CDR3 is TGTGCCAGCAGCGTATTCACCGGGTTGGATACGCAGTATTTT. Encoded protein: CASSVFTGLDTQYF. The full variable domain, its missing parts supplied by reference TRBV9 and TRBJ2-3, is DSGVTQTPKHLITATGQRVTLRCSPRSGDLSVYWYQQSLDQGLQFLIQYYNGEERAKGNILERFSAQQFPDLHSELNLSSLELGDSALYFCASSVFTGLDTQYFGPGTRLTVL.

The rearrangement uses TRBV7-7 and TRBJ2-1; possibly TRBD2 for D (6 bases). The CDR3 contains 15 residues. CDR1 is SSHAT, CDR2 FNYEAQ, per germline (reference sequence). The V end lost 1 base, the J end lost 0 bases, and 7 bases lay between the germline ends. CDR3 sequence (DNA): TGTGCCAGCAGCTTAGACGGGAGCTCCTACAATGAGCAGTTCTTC. Translating gives CASSLDGSSYNEQFF.

This clone occurred once. The chain links TRBV4-1 to TRBJ2-2, with a tentative D call TRBD1 (6 bases). The germline V gene has CDR1 MGHRA and CDR2 YSYEKL. The CDR3 has 17 amino acids. Trimming pared 0 bases from V and 2 bases from J, leaving 13 bases between. The CDR3 loop is CASSQDPPGVNTGELFF. The CDR3 DNA follows: TGCGCCAGCAGCCAAGATCCCCCAGGGGTCAACACCGGGGAGCTGTTTTTT.

The chain combines TRBV7-2 with TRBJ2-5; the match to TRBD2 covers 8 bases. The V gene's germline CDR1 is SGHTA and CDR2 FQGNSA. This CDR3 is built from 15 residues. V shed 4 bases, J shed 1 base, and the junction held 5 bases outside the gene matches. In DNA form, the CDR3 reads TGTGCCAGCAGCTACGGGGGGGTACTCCAAGAGACCCAGTACTTC. This translates into CASSYGGVLQETQYF.

This sequence joins TRBV19 and TRBJ2-7; weak D call: TRBD2 (6 bases). The V and J ends lost 3 bases and 1 base respectively, with 13 bases between them. The CDR3 runs to 15 residues. Per the germline V gene, CDR1 is LNHDA and CDR2 is SQIVND (reference sequence). The CDR3: CASSMRGEQSYEQYF. CDR3 DNA: TGTGCCAGTAGTATGCGGGGCGAACAGTCCTACGAGCAGTACTTC.

V and J are TRBV10-3 and TRBJ2-3; 13 nucleotides align to TRBD2. J gave up 4 bases and V 3 bases, and 7 bases lay outside the gene matches. Germline V gene data show CDR1 as ENHRY and CDR2 as SYGVKD. The CDR3 extends over 17 amino acids. Written as DNA, the CDR3 is TGTGCCATCAGTGACCTTAGGACTAGCGGGAGTGCAGATACGCAGTATTTT. Its translation: CAISDLRTSGSADTQYF.

The J gene is TRBJ1-4, the V gene TRBV9; no clear D gene. CDR3 size: 14 residues. Germline-derived CDR1 and CDR2 are SGDLS and YYNGEE. V lost 7 bases and J 5 bases, leaving 15 bases between the germline ends. This chain's CDR3 is CASAQTGVNEKLFF. CDR3 nucleotides: TGTGCCAGCGCCCAAACCGGGGTGAATGAAAAACTGTTTTTT.

V is TRBV6-1 and J is TRBJ2-2; possibly TRBD2 for D (10 bases). Germline loops: CDR1 MNHNS, CDR2 SASEGT. Trimming shortened V by 4 bases and J by 3 bases, and 27 bases separated the two germline ends. The CDR3 covers 20 residues. The CDR3 here is CASSGDRGAGLAAHTGELFF. The CDR3 DNA is TGTGCCAGCAGTGGAGACAGGGGGGCAGGACTAGCGGCCCACACCGGGGAGCTGTTTTTT.

The V call is TRBV29-1, the J call TRBJ1-1; the D is unclear. This CDR3 has 14 amino acids. The germline V and J ends were trimmed by 3 bases and 1 base, with 12 bases remaining between them. Germline V gives CDR1 SQVTM, CDR2 ANQGSEA. The chain's CDR3 is CSVEAVLTNTEAFF. In DNA, the CDR3 is TGCAGCGTTGAGGCCGTCCTTACGAACACTGAAGCTTTCTTT.

This chain links TRBV5-5 with TRBJ2-7; 9 bases fit TRBD2. This CDR3 comprises 16 residues. The germline V gene has CDR1 SGHKS and CDR2 YYEKEE (reference sequence). V trimming: 6 bases; J trimming: 4 bases; junction bases outside the gene matches: 14. CDR3 nucleotide sequence: TGTGCCAGCACCGTTATCCCGGCTAGCGGGAATTACGAGCAGTACTTC. The encoded protein is CASTVIPASGNYEQYF.

The V call is TRBV19, the J call TRBJ1-6; 10 bases fit TRBD1. Germline values: CDR1 LNHDA, CDR2 SQIVND (reference sequence). CDR3 size: 13 residues. With 5 bases clipped from V and 10 bases from J, the junction kept 2 bases outside the gene matches. The CDR3 reads CASSRDRGSPLHF. In nucleotides, the CDR3 is TGTGCCAGTAGTCGGGACAGGGGCTCACCCCTCCACTTT.

The chain has TRBV5-1 and TRBJ1-5; maybe TRBD1 (6 bases). Germline-derived CDR1 and CDR2 are SGHRS and YFSETQ. V was shortened by 4 bases and J by 1 base, with 12 bases between the two germline ends. The CDR3 runs to 15 residues. CDR3 amino acids: CASSPGHPSNQPQHF. CDR3 nucleotides: TGCGCCAGCAGCCCGGGACACCCGAGCAATCAGCCCCAGCATTTT.